These 5 T cell receptor beta chains share one sample of origin, sequenced in a study of memory CD4+ T cells and cytomegalovirus serostatus (dated by TCRdb to the late 2010s). Libraries came from the immunoSEQ multiplex PCR assay. TCRdb carries this immuneACCESS record with in-frame sequences only. Its versions omit some clonotypes, under half of them owing to an unresolved V gene in the studies checked, with the rest unexplained. This sample lists approximately 51,000 clones; roughly 74% were detected once. 1.2% of the sample is taken by the ten largest. Single viable CD3+CD4+CD8-CD45RO+ cells were sorted as memory CD4+ T cells on a FACSAria II. Sample: memory CD4+ T cells from blood. All receptors come from an adult in good health and CMV-seropositive.

The rearrangement uses TRBV7-9 and TRBJ1-1; TRBD1 aligns across 8 bases. The CDR3 is 15 amino acids. The V and J ends lost 5 bases and 0 bases, in that order; junction bases with no gene match: 5. Germline CDR1 reads SEHNR; CDR2 reads FQNEAQ (reference sequence). CDR3: CASSNRQGLNTEAFF. In DNA, the CDR3 is TGTGCCAGCAGCAACCGACAGGGGTTGAACACTGAAGCTTTCTTT.

The chain is built from TRBV6-4 and TRBJ2-5, with D perhaps TRBD2 (7 bases). CDR1 and CDR2 (germline): MRHNA, SNTAGT. The CDR3 runs to 13 residues. Between the trimmed V and J ends, which lost 5 bases and 2 bases, there was a span of 9 bases. CDR3 amino acids: CASSRGAQETQYF. The CDR3 DNA is TGTGCCAGCAGTCGGGGGGCTCAAGAGACCCAGTACTTC.

The chain carries TRBV5-8 and TRBJ1-2; the D gene is possibly TRBD1 (5 bases). This CDR3 is 15 amino acids long. Trimming removed 6 bases from V and 0 bases from J, with 15 bases in between. The germline V gene has CDR1 SGHTS and CDR2 YDEGEE. The CDR3 DNA sequence: TGTGCCAGCACGGTCAGGGCCATCTCTAACTATGGCTACACCTTC. Residues: CASTVRAISNYGYTF.

V usage is TRBV27 and J usage is TRBJ2-7; TRBD1 agrees at 9 bases. V was pared by 1 base and J by 0 bases, with 4 bases of the junction left unmatched. Germline V gene sequence: CDR1 MNHEY, CDR2 SMNVEV (reference sequence). The CDR3 contains 16 residues. The CDR3 DNA sequence: TGTGCCAGCAGTTTATACCGGGACAGGGTCTCCTACGAGCAGTACTTC. This sequence encodes CASSLYRDRVSYEQYF.

This rearrangement joins TRBV7-2 to TRBJ1-1, with TRBD1 as a possible D gene (5 bases). Germline CDR1 reads SGHTA; CDR2 reads FQGNSA. The CDR3 consists of 16 residues. V was clipped by 5 bases and J by 0 bases, with 16 bases between them. This chain's CDR3 is CASSGGAAVMNTEAFF. CDR3 bases: TGTGCCAGCAGCGGGGGAGCCGCCGTTATGAACACTGAAGCTTTCTTT. Combining the CDR3 with reference TRBV7-2 and TRBJ1-1 gives the whole variable domain GAGVSQSPSNKVTEKGKDVELRCDPISGHTALYWYRQSLGQGLEFLIYFQGNSAPDKSGLPSDRFSAERTGGSVSTLTIQRTQQEDSAVYLCASSGGAAVMNTEAFFGQGTRLTVV.